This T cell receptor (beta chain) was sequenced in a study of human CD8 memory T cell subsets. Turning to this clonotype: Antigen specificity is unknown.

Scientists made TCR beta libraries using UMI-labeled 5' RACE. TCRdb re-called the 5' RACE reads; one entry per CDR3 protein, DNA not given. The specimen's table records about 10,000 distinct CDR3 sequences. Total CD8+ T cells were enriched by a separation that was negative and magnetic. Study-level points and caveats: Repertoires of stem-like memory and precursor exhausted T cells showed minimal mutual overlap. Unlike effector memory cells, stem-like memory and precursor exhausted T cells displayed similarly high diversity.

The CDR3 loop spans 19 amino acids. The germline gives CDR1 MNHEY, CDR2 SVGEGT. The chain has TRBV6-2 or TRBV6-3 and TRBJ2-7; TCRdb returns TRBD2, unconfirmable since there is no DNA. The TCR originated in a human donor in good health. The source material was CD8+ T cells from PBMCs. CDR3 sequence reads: CASSYSIPEEEANSYEQYF.